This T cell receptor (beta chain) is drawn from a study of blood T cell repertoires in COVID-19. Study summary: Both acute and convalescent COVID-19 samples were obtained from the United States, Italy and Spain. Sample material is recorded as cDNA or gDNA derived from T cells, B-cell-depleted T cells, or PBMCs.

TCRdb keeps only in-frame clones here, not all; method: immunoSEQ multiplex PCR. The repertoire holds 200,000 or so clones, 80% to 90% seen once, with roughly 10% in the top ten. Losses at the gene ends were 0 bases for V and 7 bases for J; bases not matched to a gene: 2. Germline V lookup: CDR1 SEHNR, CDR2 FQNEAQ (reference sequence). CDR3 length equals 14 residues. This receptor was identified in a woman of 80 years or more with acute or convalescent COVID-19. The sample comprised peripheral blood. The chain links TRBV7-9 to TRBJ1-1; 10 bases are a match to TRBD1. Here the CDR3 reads CASSLAGQGNEAFF. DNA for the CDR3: TGTGCCAGCAGCTTAGCGGGACAGGGGAATGAAGCTTTCTTT.